These 8 T cell receptor beta chains share one sample of origin, sequenced in a study of T-cell reconstitution after alpha-beta-depleted transplantation in children. TCRbeta library construction was performed incorporating unique molecular identifiers. TCRdb fed the PCR reads into MiXCR, producing one record per CDR3 protein. The repertoire holds some 460,000 distinct CDR3 sequences, with roughly 16% as singletons. The material was PBMCs, mostly from graft donor cells, obtained 360 days after TCRalphabeta/CD19-depleted stem cell transplant. These receptors were obtained from a boy less than two years old who had a stem cell transplant for Wiskott-Aldrich syndrome, so the T cells may come from the graft donor.

A few counts support this clonotype. V and J are TRBV5-1 and TRBJ2-7, with 7 bases lining up with TRBD1. The germline V gene has CDR1 SGHRS and CDR2 YFSETQ. The CDR3 runs 15 residues. Trimming removed 1 base from V and 6 bases from J; junction bases left unmatched: 10. This CDR3 is CASSLRTGAGGEQYF. Written as DNA, the CDR3 is TGCGCCAGCAGCTTGAGGACAGGCGCCGGAGGCGAGCAGTACTTC.

J is TRBJ2-5 and V is TRBV10-3; D could derive from TRBD1 or TRBD2 (5 bases each). Trimming removed 0 bases from V and 6 bases from J, with 14 bases in between. Germline V gene lookup returns CDR1 ENHRY and CDR2 SYGVKD. This CDR3 is built from 15 residues. For the CDR3, the DNA is TGTGCCATCAGTGAGTCGAGGGACCTCGGCCAGACCCAGTACTTC. It codes for CAISESRDLGQTQYF.

The CDR3 nucleotides read TGTGCCAGCAGCTCCCCGACTAGACTTTCCTACAATGAGCAGTTCTTC. Its translation is CASSSPTRLSYNEQFF. This chain joins TRBV7-9 and TRBJ2-1; TRBD2 might be the D (6 bases). Germline assignment: CDR1 SEHNR and CDR2 FQNEAQ (reference sequence). This CDR3 contains 16 residues. V was pared by 4 bases and J by 1 base, with 14 bases between. The whole variable domain, filled in from reference TRBV7-9 and TRBJ2-1, reads DTGVSQNPRHKITKRGQNVTFRCDPISEHNRLYWYRQTLGQGPEFLTYFQNEAQLEKSRLLSDRFSAERPKGSFSTLEIQRTEQGDSAMYLCASSSPTRLSYNEQFFGPGTRLTVL.

This chain connects TRBV2 to TRBJ2-7; no reliable D call. This CDR3 spans 15 amino acids. The germline V gene has CDR1 SNHLY and CDR2 FYNNEI. V lost 0 bases to trimming and J lost 3 bases, with 12 bases between them. CDR3 sequence reads: CASSEAGPENYEQYF. CDR3 coding DNA: TGTGCCAGCAGTGAAGCCGGGCCAGAAAACTACGAGCAGTACTTC.

The table lists this clonotype with many counts. V and J are TRBV5-1 and TRBJ2-1; 10 bases match TRBD2. This CDR3 region has 15 residues. Germline-derived CDR1 and CDR2 are SGHRS and YFSETQ. With V trimmed by 0 bases and J by 6 bases, 3 bases remained unmatched. The CDR3 nucleotides are TGCGCCAGCAGCTTGGGGCTAGCGGGGGCCAATGAGCAGTTCTTC. This gives the protein CASSLGLAGANEQFF.

The V call is TRBV20-1, the J call TRBJ2-7, with D possibly TRBD2 on 6 matching bases. The CDR3 is 16 residues long. CDR1 is DFQATT and CDR2 is SNEGSKA in the germline V gene (reference sequence). V was pared by 7 bases and J by 3 bases, with 25 bases between. This CDR3 reads CSVFGLARKGLYEQYF. The CDR3 DNA reads as TGCAGTGTCTTTGGGCTAGCGAGAAAAGGACTCTACGAGCAGTACTTC.

This clonotype was recorded a few times. The rearrangement links TRBV7-2 to TRBJ2-1; the D is unclear. CDR3 length equals 11 residues. The germline V gene has CDR1 SGHTA and CDR2 FQGNSA. Trimming took 5 bases from V and 10 from J, leaving 9 bases between them. The CDR3 DNA follows: TGTGCCAGCAGCCCCCGCCACGAGCAGTTCTTC. Its protein product is CASSPRHEQFF.

This clonotype was observed a handful of times. V usage is TRBV7-2 and J usage is TRBJ1-6; D gene uncertain. Germline V gives CDR1 SGHTA, CDR2 FQGNSA. V lost 2 bases, J lost 14 bases, and 19 bases lay in between. This CDR3 is built from 15 residues. In nucleotides, the CDR3 is TGTGCCAGCAGCTTACGGCCTCGGTCCGCTGTGACCCTCCACTTT. As protein: CASSLRPRSAVTLHF.